This TCR beta chain comes out of a study of tumor-infiltrating lymphocytes in primary liver carcinoma. Whole-study context: Samples yielded about 3.5 to 7.5 million productive TCRbeta reads, similar across tissue types. Study results and caveats: Overlap in tumor-adjacent and tumor-blood pairs fell below that of tumor region pairs. Representation across all five tumor regions was limited to only about 7.5-25% of top clones.

The investigators made TCR beta cDNA from about 500 ng total RNA, using a constant-region primer. Slightly modified ARM-PCR with three nested multiplex PCR rounds yielded TCR beta libraries. TCRdb re-derived calls from the multiplex PCR reads in MiXCR, one entry per CDR3 protein. The top ten hold approximately 40% of the sample, which has roughly 23,000 distinct CDR3 sequences, approximately 72% seen once. As to this clonotype: As yet, its antigen is unknown. With a much larger clone just one base away, this may be a read error.

The study co-extracted DNA and RNA from 20-30 mg of unsorted bulk tissue. Tumor samples uniformly had over 80% viable tumor cells. The sequence was collected from a man between 40 and 49 years old with primary liver carcinoma and hepatitis B virus infection. The sample taken for sequencing was liver tumor tissue from sampling region 1. The subset here: tumor region T1, superior pole.

CDR3 coding DNA: TGTGCCAGCAATGAAGAGGGGGGGGGCGAGCAGTTCTTC. Residues: CASNEEGGGEQFF. The rearrangement links TRBV6-1 to TRBJ2-1; TRBD2 is a possible D gene (7 bases). This CDR3 is 13 amino acids long. The germline gives CDR1 MNHNS, CDR2 SASEGT.